Following are 8 T cell receptor beta chains from one sample sequenced in a study of blood T cell repertoires in COVID-19 (dated by TCRdb to the early 2020s). The protocol used for the library was the immunoSEQ multiplex PCR assay. Drawn from immuneACCESS, this table holds only the in-frame rearrangements with V and J called that TCRdb kept. Clones are partly lost; checked studies trace under half to an unresolved V gene and leave the rest unexplained. Counted in this sample were roughly 150,000 clones; approximately 85% of them appeared once. The ten largest account for around 2.9% of the sample. The sample comprised peripheral blood. The receptors originated from a man aged 50-59 years with acute or convalescent COVID-19.

V gene TRBV14 combines with J gene TRBJ2-7, with D tentatively TRBD1 (5 bases). The CDR3 spans 14 residues. CDR1 is SGHDN and CDR2 is FVKESK in the germline V gene. Trimming pared 1 base from V and 3 bases from J, leaving 10 bases between. The CDR3 here is CASSQVDRFYEQYF. The CDR3 DNA follows: TGTGCCAGCAGCCAAGTAGACAGATTCTACGAGCAGTACTTC.

The CDR3 DNA sequence: TGTGCCATCAGCCCACAGGGGCCTAATTCACCCCTCCACTTT. It yields the protein CAISPQGPNSPLHF. The V call is TRBV10-3, the J call TRBJ1-6; 7 nucleotides align to TRBD1. The CDR3 contains 14 residues. Losses at the gene ends were 6 bases for V and 6 bases for J; bases not matched to a gene: 5. Per germline, CDR1 ENHRY and CDR2 SYGVKD.

This sequence joins TRBV4-1 and TRBJ1-2, with D possibly being TRBD1 (5 bases). The V gene lost 3 bases and the J gene lost 8 bases, with 16 bases spanning the gap. The CDR3 is 14 amino acids. CDR1 and CDR2 from the germline V gene are MGHRA and YSYEKL. The CDR3 is CASSHPSGADGYTF. The CDR3 nucleotides read TGCGCCAGCAGCCATCCGAGCGGGGCGGACGGCTACACCTTC.

V and J are TRBV2 and TRBJ1-5; maybe TRBD1 (5 bases). The CDR3 is 15 amino acids. Trimming shortened V by 1 base and J by 5 bases, and 12 bases separated the two germline ends. Germline V gene data show CDR1 as SNHLY and CDR2 as FYNNEI. CDR3 residues: CASSEGGRRYQPQHF. The CDR3 nucleotides read TGTGCCAGCAGTGAAGGGGGCAGGCGTTATCAGCCCCAGCATTTT.

The chain joins TRBV5-1 to TRBJ2-3; no reliable D call. Deletions cut 8 bases from V and 5 bases from J, with 15 bases between. The CDR3 runs 13 residues. Germline CDR1 reads SGHRS; CDR2 reads YFSETQ. This CDR3 reads CASQQVVEDTQYF. The CDR3 nucleotides are TGCGCCAGTCAGCAGGTCGTCGAAGATACGCAGTATTTT.

This clone was counted a few times. In DNA, the CDR3 is TGTGCCGGAGGGACAGTACTTAACTATGGCTACACCTTC. It encodes CAGGTVLNYGYTF. The gene calls are TRBV2 and TRBJ1-2; 7 bases are a match to TRBD1. After removal of 11 bases from V and 1 base from J, the junction contained 7 bases not matched to a gene. From germline, CDR1 is SNHLY and CDR2 FYNNEI. The CDR3 contains 13 residues.

The chain joins TRBV11-2 to TRBJ2-4, with D possibly matching TRBD2 (6 bases). The germline V gene has CDR1 SGHAT and CDR2 FQNNGV. This CDR3 spans 17 amino acids. Trimming took 6 bases from V and 7 from J, leaving 25 bases between them. CDR3 sequence (DNA): TGTGCCAGCAGTCCAATCGGGCTAATGAATCGGGGGAACATTCAGTACTTC. This sequence encodes CASSPIGLMNRGNIQYF.

The count of this clone is one. CDR3 coding DNA: TGCGCCAGCAGTCAGGGCGCCCAAGAGACCCAGTACTTC. This sequence encodes CASSQGAQETQYF. V and J are TRBV23-1 and TRBJ2-5; D unclear. TRBV23-1 is treated as an ORF (open reading frame) with a function not yet certain. This CDR3 spans 13 amino acids. Trimming removed 3 bases at V and 1 base at J, with 6 bases between.